Reported below is one T cell receptor (beta chain). This clone was recorded only once. It has no known antigen specificity. Base-call qualities are not available, and no considerably larger clone is one nucleotide away. This sample was included in a study of shared clonotypes between healthy human individuals (dated by TCRdb to 2020 to 2021). Concerning the study at large: The cohort comprised a couple of women and three men aged 18 to 49 years. For each donor, three plates each were used for CD4 naive and CD4 memory, two plates were used for CD8 naive, and one plate was used for CD8 memory. Blood TCR repertoires of a handful of healthy adults were deeply sequenced to estimate repertoire size and the extent of clonotype sharing between individuals. Libraries were prepared and TCR repertoires were sequenced by different laboratories using diverse techniques, in order to increase sequencing depth and limit assay-specific biases. Each donor's leukapheresis produced roughly between roughly 0.85 and 9.5 billion PBMCs. Here is what the overall study found, with its caveats: Compared with non-shared clonotypes, clonotypes shared by all four sorted-subset donors had higher generation probabilities. Because the study included only a small number of donors, the genetic and exposure-history diversity represented was limited. Larger estimated clonotype richness was generally found for naive subsets than for memory subsets. Pairwise subsampling led to the expectation that sequencing depth would affect the degree of clonotype sharing among donors. Even with the large sequencing depth, rarefaction of the sorted-subset datasets indicated that sequencing was incomplete. Roughly 5% of naive CD4, 3.5% of naive CD8, 2.3% of memory CD4, and more than 0.35% of memory CD8 clonotypes were shared across a few donors. Sampling was limited to blood, and TCR repertoires in tissue likely differ from TCR repertoires in blood.

Measured from the cysteine to the phenylalanine, the CDR3 is 12 residues long. Of the read, only the CDR3 DNA is kept; its 36 bases are in frame from base 1. CDR1 and CDR2 are read off the germline V gene as WSHSY and SAAADI. The V and J ends are trimmed by 4 bases and 5 bases, leaving 6 bases between them. Using the deep immunoSEQ assay, multiplex PCR amplified TCR CDR3 regions from genomic DNA. Extracted genomic DNA from each cell subset was distributed evenly across all wells of several immunoSEQ 96-well plates, and each plate was treated as a replicate. For sorted subsets, approximately 190 ng genomic DNA, equal to 25,000 to 35,000 T cell genomes, was loaded into each replicate PCR. Purified libraries were measured with a Qubit 3.0 fluorometer, size-checked on a Bioanalyzer 2100, and measured again with the KAPA Library Quantification kit. Each immunoSEQ 96-well plate was sequenced on its own single-read 150-cycle Illumina NextSeq 550 flow cell. The paper's data handling went like this. Because the immunoSEQ output held only junctional sequences and lacked quality scores, the filtering could not match the filtering applied to full-length reads. To assign V/J genes and CDR3, sequences were annotated against IMGT germline references using PyIR, a Python wrapper for IgBLAST v1.9. Reads were removed for weak V/J assignments (E-value above 1e-6), missing CDR3, stop codons, out-of-frame junctions, or ambiguous translated residues. V3J clonotypes were defined as sequences sharing the same inferred V gene, J gene, and CDR3 amino acid sequence. Percentage overlap between repertoires was calculated by dividing the number of shared unique clonotypes by the size of the smaller repertoire. Three approaches were used to assess repertoire richness: RTK rarefaction, the Chao1 estimator, and Recon v2.1 estimates of unobserved clonotypes. Generation probabilities for all TCRbeta clonotypes obtained by the gDNA method from several donors were computed using OLGA. The table was pulled from immuneACCESS by TCRdb, which kept in-frame rearrangements only. Such tables lose some clones; where checked, under half of the loss comes from unresolved V genes, and the rest has no known cause. V, J and clone size reflect that table, while D and trimming were determined from the DNA. The sample yields 1,500,000 or so clones; about 98.5% were counted once. 0.3% to 0.45% of the sample is held by the ten biggest clonotypes.

The donors were healthy, HIV-negative adults who had no recently reported acute infections or vaccinations. Every donor was a Caucasian adult living in Nashville, Tennessee, USA. Magnetic negative selection was used to enrich CD4+ T cells, after which naive cells were positively selected on CD45RA and the negative fraction became the memory subset. Blood was obtained by leukapheresis, after which PBMCs were separated by Ficoll-Histopaque density gradient centrifugation and cryopreserved in liquid nitrogen vapor phase. Analytical flow cytometry was used to check the purity and quantity of each magnetically sorted T cell population. Each sorted fraction had its genomic DNA isolated and then quantified by UV absorbance on a Nanodrop 2000c.

The clonotype comes from a man aged 25-45 years in good health. Sequenced material: naive CD4+ T cells sorted from blood. In light of the paper, this sample's cell subset or site label describes: CD45RA+ positively selected. This chain joins TRBV10-2 to TRBJ2-1, with the identity of the D gene unclear. The CDR3 reads as follows: CASSVQNNEQFF. The bases are TGCGCCAGCAGTGTCCAAAACAATGAGCAGTTCTTC.